This T cell receptor beta chain came from a study of blood T cell repertoires in COVID-19. In Seattle, patients joined the study during active infection and were tracked longitudinally. In the original processing: For nucleated cells, counts were estimated from reference gene primer amplification. Profiling relied on immunoSEQ multiplex PCR, and the TCRdb table lists in-frame clones only, not all of them. That table supplies the V and J calls and clone size; D and trimming were determined from the DNA. The sample lists a few hundred thousand clones, roughly 90% seen once, with about 2.9% in the top ten. The specimen was peripheral blood. The sequence came from a young woman with COVID-19, enrolled during active disease.

The CDR3 spells CASSSAGGREQYF. The DNA of the CDR3 is TGTGCCAGCAGTTCAGCAGGGGGGAGGGAGCAGTACTTC. V and J are TRBV27 and TRBJ2-7; D might be TRBD1 (7 bases). CDR3 size: 13 residues. With 4 bases removed from V and 7 bases from J, the gap between germline ends came to 14 bases. Per germline, CDR1 MNHEY and CDR2 SMNVEV (reference sequence).